This T cell receptor (beta chain) appears in the sequencing data of a study of blood T cell repertoires in COVID-19. For the study at large: PBMCs, B-cell-depleted T cells, or T cells provided the cDNA or gDNA that made up the material.

Germline loops: CDR1 SGHAT, CDR2 FQNNGV. This CDR3 has 15 amino acids. The V segment lost 5 bases and the J segment 10 bases; nucleotides outside the gene matches: 10. Per the original methods: Amplification of reference gene primers provided the estimated nucleated cell counts. Libraries were prepared by immunoSEQ multiplex PCR; TCRdb keeps only in-frame clonotypes and omits some of them. Clone size and V and J calls were adopted from that table, with D and trimming inferred from the DNA. The top ten clones hold 9.6% of a sample with about 240,000 clones, roughly 80% of them seen once. In this sample, this clone turned up once.

Source material: peripheral blood. The chain has TRBV11-2 and TRBJ1-6; 8 bases fit TRBD1. The receptor was derived from a woman over 75 with acute or convalescent COVID-19. The CDR3, as DNA: TGTGCCAGCAGCACATGGACAGGGTTGAACTCACCCCTCCACTTT. This translates into CASSTWTGLNSPLHF.